Below are 24 T cell receptor beta chains sequenced from a single sample in a study of blood T cells in healthy people across ages. It was with a sample-barcoded 5' primer and a J-beta primer mix that a second PCR of roughly 7 to 11 cycles was run. Each CDR3 protein is one row after TCRdb ran MiXCR on the 5' RACE reads. Of 1.5 million to 2 million distinct CDR3 sequences in the sample, approximately 40% are singletons; the top ten hold 23%. Material for sequencing was blood. All receptors come from a human donor in good health.

This chain joins TRBV24-1 and TRBJ2-3, with 7 bases fitting TRBD2. After removal of 4 bases from V and 3 bases from J, the junction contained 9 bases not matched to a gene. Germline CDR1 KGHDR, CDR2 SFDVKD. The CDR3 has 16 amino acids. CDR3: CATSETQAGSTDTQYF. CDR3 coding DNA: TGTGCCACCAGTGAAACTCAAGCGGGGTCGACAGATACGCAGTATTTT.

This CDR3 reads CSARDSSRDRALAEAFF. CDR3 coding DNA: TGCAGTGCTAGAGATTCATCTCGGGACAGGGCTCTAGCAGAAGCTTTCTTT. The chain recombines TRBV20-1 with TRBJ1-1; 9 positions agree with TRBD1. Trimming cost V 0 bases and J 8 bases; bases outside gene matches: 16. CDR1 is DFQATT, CDR2 SNEGSKA, per germline (reference sequence). This CDR3 has 17 amino acids.

This clonotype was seen a handful of times. This chain links TRBV7-9 with TRBJ1-2, with TRBD1 as a possible D gene (5 bases). The CDR3 totals 14 residues. CDR1 and CDR2 from the germline V gene are SEHNR and FQNEAQ (reference sequence). Trimming took off 2 bases at V and 6 bases at J, with 13 bases between the two ends. CDR3 sequence (DNA): TGTGCCAGCAGCTTAAGTGGAAAACAGGATGGCTACACCTTC. Translated, it gives CASSLSGKQDGYTF.

This chain uses TRBV6-1 with TRBJ2-1; D might be TRBD1 or TRBD2, each matching 5 bases. The germline V and J ends were trimmed by 6 bases and 6 bases, with 18 bases remaining between them. The CDR3 covers 15 residues. From germline, CDR1 is MNHNS and CDR2 SASEGT. The CDR3 DNA reads as TGTGCCAGCAGACCGGGACGGGGAAGGGTCAATGAGCAGTTCTTC. The encoded protein is CASRPGRGRVNEQFF.

With regard to this clonotype: At one end, the junction sequence differs from germline, possibly due to a read error. This rearrangement joins TRBV10-3 to TRBJ2-1; 7 nucleotides line up with TRBD1. CDR3 length equals 15 residues. Germline V CDR1 and CDR2: ENHRY, SYGVKD. The CDR3 nucleotides are TGTGCCGTCAGTGAGTTCGAAGGGGGCTGGAATGAGCAGTTCTTC. Its translation is CAVSEFEGGWNEQFF.

The genes are TRBV7-8 and TRBJ2-1; D possibly corresponds to TRBD2 (6 bases). The CDR3 covers 14 residues. The germline gives CDR1 SGHVS, CDR2 FQNEAQ. Trimming removed 5 bases at V and 6 bases at J, with 14 bases between. The CDR3 sequence: CASSNIGSLNEQFF. CDR3 sequence (DNA): TGTGCCAGCAGCAATATCGGGAGCCTCAATGAGCAGTTCTTC.

In DNA, the CDR3 is TGTGCCAGCTCAGGAGCGCTCGGGGGCTACGAGCAGTACTTC. Protein product: CASSGALGGYEQYF. V usage is TRBV18 and J usage is TRBJ2-7; a weak D match, TRBD2 (6 bases). This CDR3 is 14 amino acids long. Germline CDR1 and CDR2: KGHSH and LQKENI. V shed 5 bases and J shed 3 bases, with 14 bases lying between them.

A few counts support this clonotype. V gene TRBV10-3 combines with J gene TRBJ2-5; D may be TRBD2 (6 bases). There are 15 residues in the CDR3. The V gene's germline CDR1 is ENHRY and CDR2 SYGVKD. Between the trimmed V and J ends, which lost 0 bases and 5 bases, there was a span of 13 bases. This CDR3 is CAISESVGLPETQYF. The CDR3 coding sequence is TGTGCCATCAGTGAGTCGGTGGGACTTCCGGAGACCCAGTACTTC.

The chain uses TRBV4-3 and TRBJ2-3, with D unresolved. Trimming left V 0 bases short and J 5 bases short, with 12 bases between. Germline V gives CDR1 LGHNA, CDR2 YSLEER. The CDR3 loop spans 15 amino acids. The CDR3 loop is CASSQEGRSEDTQYF. The CDR3 DNA reads as TGCGCCAGCAGCCAAGAAGGCAGGTCGGAAGATACGCAGTATTTT.

This clonotype was observed a handful of times. The chain is built from TRBV9 and TRBJ2-1; tentatively, D is TRBD2 (5 bases). V dropped 0 bases and J dropped 6 bases, with 10 bases sitting between them. Germline-derived CDR1 and CDR2 are SGDLS and YYNGEE. CDR3 size: 14 residues. The CDR3 coding sequence is TGTGCCAGCAGCGTAGGGGCTAGCCTCAATGAGCAGTTCTTC. Its protein product is CASSVGASLNEQFF.

This clonotype occurred once. V gene TRBV6-1 combines with J gene TRBJ1-5; D gene uncertain. Germline CDR1 reads MNHNS; CDR2 reads SASEGT. This CDR3 is built from 15 residues. The V gene lost 6 bases and the J gene lost 0 bases, with 12 bases spanning the gap. This CDR3 is CASRRAAYSNQPQHF. CDR3 DNA: TGTGCCAGCAGGAGGGCAGCCTATAGCAATCAGCCCCAGCATTTT.

This chain joins TRBV6-5 and TRBJ1-1, with 7 positions matching TRBD1. Per germline, CDR1 MNHEY and CDR2 SVGAGI. The CDR3 totals 12 residues. Trimming cost V 4 bases and J 11 bases; bases outside gene matches: 7. Here the CDR3 reads CASSLGGRGAFF. The CDR3, as DNA: TGTGCCAGCAGTTTAGGGGGCAGGGGGGCTTTCTTT.

The V call is TRBV16, the J call TRBJ1-5; TRBD1 might be the D (5 bases). The CDR3 has 13 residues. CDR1 is KGHSY and CDR2 is FQNENV in the germline V gene. V lost 4 bases and J 9 bases, leaving 13 bases between the germline ends. CDR3 bases: TGTGCCAGCAGCCTCGACAGCGGTCGGCCCCAGCATTTT. Translating it yields CASSLDSGRPQHF.

The sample holds one count of this clonotype. The rearrangement links TRBV4-3 to TRBJ2-1; TRBD2 matches at 9 bases. Losses at the gene ends were 4 bases for V and 7 bases for J; bases not matched to a gene: 11. The CDR3 is made up of 16 amino acids. Germline CDR1 is LGHNA and CDR2 is YSLEER. The CDR3 nucleotides are TGCGCCAGCAGCCTCCCCCCCAGCGGGGGGCAAAATGAGCAGTTCTTC. Its translation: CASSLPPSGGQNEQFF.

This clonotype has a handful of counts. The chain is built from TRBV7-2 and TRBJ1-5; possible D gene TRBD1, 5 bases. The CDR3 covers 15 residues. Deletions cut 1 base from V and 5 bases from J, with 12 bases between. The V gene's germline CDR1 is SGHTA and CDR2 FQGNSA. CDR3 region: CASSLVAGRHQPQHF. The DNA of the CDR3 is TGTGCCAGCAGCTTAGTTGCGGGGCGTCATCAGCCCCAGCATTTT.

In its sample, this clonotype was seen once. The chain carries TRBV5-1 and TRBJ2-1, with 11 bases matching TRBD1. Germline V gene lookup returns CDR1 SGHRS and CDR2 YFSETQ. Unmatched junction bases numbered 11, after V lost 6 bases and J lost 9 bases. This CDR3 is built from 15 residues. The CDR3 bases are TGCGCCAGCACCTTCGGGACAGGGGGAGTCGGTGAGCAGTTCTTC. Its translation is CASTFGTGGVGEQFF.

This chain joins TRBV13 and TRBJ1-1, with a weak D call TRBD1 (5 bases). Germline V CDR1 and CDR2: PRHDT, FYEKMQ (reference sequence). V lost 8 bases to trimming and J lost 3 bases, with 25 bases between them. There are 17 residues in the CDR3. The CDR3 reads CASGPAGWGMEDTEAFF. The CDR3 DNA sequence: TGTGCCAGCGGCCCGGCAGGGTGGGGAATGGAGGACACTGAAGCTTTCTTT.

In its sample, this clonotype was seen a few times. In DNA form, the CDR3 reads TGCGCCAGCAGCCCCCACATTACGACAGGGCTCACAGATACGCAGTATTTT. This sequence encodes CASSPHITTGLTDTQYF. V usage is TRBV4-3 and J usage is TRBJ2-3; 7 bases agree with TRBD1. The CDR3 runs 17 residues. Germline V gene lookup returns CDR1 LGHNA and CDR2 YSLEER. Losses at the gene ends were 4 bases for V and 2 bases for J; bases not matched to a gene: 12.

The gene calls are TRBV9 and TRBJ2-3, with D hard to call. Trimming cost V 2 bases and J 8 bases, with 6 bases left between them. Germline CDR1 is SGDLS and CDR2 is YYNGEE. The CDR3 covers 11 residues. CDR3 sequence: CASSVDGTQYF. Written as DNA, the CDR3 is TGTGCCAGCAGCGTGGACGGTACGCAGTATTTT.

In this sample, this clonotype turned up a few times. The rearrangement joins TRBV7-8 to TRBJ1-6; D uncertain. This CDR3 spans 17 amino acids. V was clipped by 1 base and J by 9 bases, with 19 bases between them. Germline-derived CDR1 and CDR2 are SGHVS and FQNEAQ. CDR3 coding DNA: TGTGCCAGCAGCTTAGTATTGAGAGGGCATGATGGTTCACCCCTCCACTTT. Its translation is CASSLVLRGHDGSPLHF.

Points on this clonotype: This may stem from a read error, because a much larger clone lies one nucleotide away. The chain uses TRBV7-2 and TRBJ2-5, with TRBD2 matching over 8 bases. This CDR3 region has 15 residues. Germline lookup yields CDR1 SGHTA and CDR2 FQGNSA. The trim removed 5 bases at V and 11 bases at J, leaving 16 bases unmatched. The CDR3 sequence is CASSPTGGGIREQYF. CDR3 in DNA: TGTGCCAGCAGCCCCACCGGCGGGGGGATTCGGGAGCAGTACTTC.

The gene calls are TRBV3-1 and TRBJ2-7, with unresolved D. Looked up from germline, CDR1 is LGHDT and CDR2 is YNNKEL (reference sequence). The length of the CDR3 is 15 residues. V lost 1 base, J lost 0 bases, and 10 bases lay in between. The CDR3 coding sequence is TGTGCCAGCAGCCAAGGGGCAGAATACTCCTACGAGCAGTACTTC. It specifies CASSQGAEYSYEQYF.

This clonotype was counted between two and nine times. As DNA, the CDR3 is TGTGCCAGCAGCTCGATCGGGGGCAAACCAAGGGGAGATACGCAGTATTTT. Amino acid sequence: CASSSIGGKPRGDTQYF. The rearrangement uses TRBV7-2 and TRBJ2-3; D tentatively fits TRBD1 or TRBD2 (6 bases each). The CDR3 consists of 17 residues. Trimming took off 4 bases at V and 5 bases at J, with 22 bases between the two ends. The germline CDR1 and CDR2 sequences are SGHTA and FQGNSA.

The chain is built from TRBV7-2 and TRBJ1-2, with 7 bases identical to TRBD1. The CDR3 runs to 16 residues. V shed 4 bases, J shed 4 bases, and the junction held 12 bases outside the gene matches. CDR1 and CDR2 from the germline V gene are SGHTA and FQGNSA. This CDR3 reads CASSSPTTGLGYGYTF. The CDR3 DNA sequence: TGTGCCAGCAGCTCACCAACGACAGGGTTGGGCTATGGCTACACCTTC.